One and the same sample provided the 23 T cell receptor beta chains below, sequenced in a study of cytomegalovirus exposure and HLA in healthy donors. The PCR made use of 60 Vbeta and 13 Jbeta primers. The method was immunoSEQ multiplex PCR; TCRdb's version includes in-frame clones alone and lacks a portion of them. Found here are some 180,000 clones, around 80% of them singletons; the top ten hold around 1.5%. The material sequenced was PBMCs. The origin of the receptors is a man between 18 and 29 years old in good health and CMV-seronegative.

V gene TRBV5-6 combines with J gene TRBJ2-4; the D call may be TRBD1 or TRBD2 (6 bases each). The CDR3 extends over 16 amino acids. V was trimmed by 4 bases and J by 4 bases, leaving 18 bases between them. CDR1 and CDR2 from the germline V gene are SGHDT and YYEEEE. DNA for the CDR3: TGTGCCAGCAGCCTGGGGGCCCTAGCGCATAAAAACATTCAGTACTTC. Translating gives CASSLGALAHKNIQYF.

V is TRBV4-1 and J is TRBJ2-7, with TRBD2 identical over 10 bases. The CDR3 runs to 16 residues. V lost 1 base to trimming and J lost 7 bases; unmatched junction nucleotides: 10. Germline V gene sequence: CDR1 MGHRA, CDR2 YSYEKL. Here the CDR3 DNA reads TGCGCCAGCAGCCAAGCGCTAGCGGGGGAGGTAAGGGAGCAGTACTTC. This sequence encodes CASSQALAGEVREQYF.

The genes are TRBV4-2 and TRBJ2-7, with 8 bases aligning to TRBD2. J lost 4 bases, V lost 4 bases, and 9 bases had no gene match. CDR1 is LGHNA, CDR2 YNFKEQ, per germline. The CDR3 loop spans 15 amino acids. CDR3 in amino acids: CASSLESAGGYEQYF. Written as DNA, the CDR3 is TGTGCCAGCAGCCTAGAAAGCGCGGGGGGTTACGAGCAGTACTTC.

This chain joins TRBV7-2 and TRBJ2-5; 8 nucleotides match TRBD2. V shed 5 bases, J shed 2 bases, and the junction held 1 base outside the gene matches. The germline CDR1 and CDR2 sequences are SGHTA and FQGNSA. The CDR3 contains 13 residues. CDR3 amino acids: CASSRGGQETQYF. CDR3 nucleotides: TGTGCCAGCAGCCGCGGGGGGCAAGAGACCCAGTACTTC.

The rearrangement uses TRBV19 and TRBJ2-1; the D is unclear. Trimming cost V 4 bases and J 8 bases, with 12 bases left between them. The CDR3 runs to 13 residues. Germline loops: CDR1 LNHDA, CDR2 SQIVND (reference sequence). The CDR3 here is CASSTTASDEQFF. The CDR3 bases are TGTGCCAGTAGTACGACTGCATCAGATGAGCAGTTCTTC.

The CDR3 loop reads CASSALVGNQPQHF. CDR3 DNA sequence: TGTGCCAGCAGTGCTCTGGTAGGCAATCAGCCCCAGCATTTT. The rearrangement uses TRBV2 and TRBJ1-5; D unresolved. In germline, CDR1 is SNHLY, CDR2 FYNNEI. V shed 4 bases and J shed 2 bases, with 9 bases lying between them. The CDR3 runs 14 residues.

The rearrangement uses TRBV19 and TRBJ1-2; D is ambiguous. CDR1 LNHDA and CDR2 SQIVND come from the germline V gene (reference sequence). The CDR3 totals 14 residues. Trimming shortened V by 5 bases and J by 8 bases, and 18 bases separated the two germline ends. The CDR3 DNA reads TGTGCCAGTAGTCCCCCAGCAGGTCGTGGCGGCTACACCTTC. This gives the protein CASSPPAGRGGYTF.

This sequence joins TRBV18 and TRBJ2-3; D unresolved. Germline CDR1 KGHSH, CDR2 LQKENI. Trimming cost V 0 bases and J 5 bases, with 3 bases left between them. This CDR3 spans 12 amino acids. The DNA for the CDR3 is TGTGCCAGCTCACCACCCGGAGATACGCAGTATTTT. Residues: CASSPPGDTQYF. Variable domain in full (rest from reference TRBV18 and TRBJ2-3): NAGVMQNPRHLVRRRGQEARLRCSPMKGHSHVYWYRQLPEEGLKFMVYLQKENIIDESGMPKERFSAEFPKEGPSILRIQQVVRGDSAAYFCASSPPGDTQYFGPGTRLTVL.

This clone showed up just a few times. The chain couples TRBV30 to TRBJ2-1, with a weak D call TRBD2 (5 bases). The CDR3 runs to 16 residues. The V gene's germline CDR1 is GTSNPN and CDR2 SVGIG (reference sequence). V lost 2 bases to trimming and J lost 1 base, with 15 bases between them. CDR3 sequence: CAWSKASSKSYNEQFF. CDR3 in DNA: TGTGCCTGGAGTAAGGCTAGCTCCAAATCCTACAATGAGCAGTTCTTC.

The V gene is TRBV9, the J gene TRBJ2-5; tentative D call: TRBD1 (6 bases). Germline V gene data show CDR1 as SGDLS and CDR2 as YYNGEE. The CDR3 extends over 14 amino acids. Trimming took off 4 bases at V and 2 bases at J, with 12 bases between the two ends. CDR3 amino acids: CASSPRTGQETQYF. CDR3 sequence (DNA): TGTGCCAGCAGCCCCCGCACAGGGCAAGAGACCCAGTACTTC.

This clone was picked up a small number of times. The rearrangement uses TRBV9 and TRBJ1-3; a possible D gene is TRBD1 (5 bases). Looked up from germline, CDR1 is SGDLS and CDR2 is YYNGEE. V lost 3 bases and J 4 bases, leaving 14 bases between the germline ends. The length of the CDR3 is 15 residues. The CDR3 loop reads CASSGPREGGNTIYF. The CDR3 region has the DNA TGTGCCAGCAGCGGGCCCAGGGAGGGCGGAAACACCATATATTTT.

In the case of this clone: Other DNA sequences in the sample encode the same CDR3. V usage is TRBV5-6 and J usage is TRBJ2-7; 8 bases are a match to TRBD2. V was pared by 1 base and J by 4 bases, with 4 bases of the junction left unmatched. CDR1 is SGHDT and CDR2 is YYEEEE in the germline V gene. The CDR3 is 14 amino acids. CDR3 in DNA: TGTGCCAGCAGCTTGTCGGGGGGGCCTTACGAGCAGTACTTC. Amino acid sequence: CASSLSGGPYEQYF.

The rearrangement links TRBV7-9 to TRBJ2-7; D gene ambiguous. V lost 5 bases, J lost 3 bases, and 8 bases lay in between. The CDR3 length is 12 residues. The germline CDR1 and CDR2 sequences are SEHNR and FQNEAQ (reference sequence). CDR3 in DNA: TGTGCCAGCAGCGATGACAACTACGAGCAGTACTTC. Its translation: CASSDDNYEQYF.

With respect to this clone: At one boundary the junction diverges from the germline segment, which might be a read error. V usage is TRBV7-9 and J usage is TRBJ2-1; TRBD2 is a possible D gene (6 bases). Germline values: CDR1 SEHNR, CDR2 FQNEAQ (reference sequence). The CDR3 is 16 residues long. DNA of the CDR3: TGTTCCAGCAGTTCGGCGGTAGCGGATGCCTACAATGAGCAGTTCTTC. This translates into CSSSSAVADAYNEQFF. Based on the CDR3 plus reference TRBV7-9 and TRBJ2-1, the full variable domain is DTGVSQNPRHKITKRGQNVTFRCDPISEHNRLYWYRQTLGQGPEFLTYFQNEAQLEKSRLLSDRFSAERPKGSFSTLEIQRTEQGDSAMYLCSSSSAVADAYNEQFFGPGTRLTVL.

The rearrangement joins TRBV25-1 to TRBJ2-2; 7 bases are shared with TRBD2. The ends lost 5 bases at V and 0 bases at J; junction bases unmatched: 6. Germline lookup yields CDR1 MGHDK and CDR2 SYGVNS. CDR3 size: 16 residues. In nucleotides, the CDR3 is TGTGCCAGCAGTAAGGGGCGGGGGACGAACACCGGGGAGCTGTTTTTT. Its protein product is CASSKGRGTNTGELFF.

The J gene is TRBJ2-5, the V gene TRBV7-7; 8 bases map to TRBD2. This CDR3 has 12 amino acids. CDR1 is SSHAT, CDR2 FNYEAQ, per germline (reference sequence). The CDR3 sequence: CASSGGGETQYF. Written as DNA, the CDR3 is TGTGCTAGTTCCGGGGGGGGAGAGACCCAGTACTTC.

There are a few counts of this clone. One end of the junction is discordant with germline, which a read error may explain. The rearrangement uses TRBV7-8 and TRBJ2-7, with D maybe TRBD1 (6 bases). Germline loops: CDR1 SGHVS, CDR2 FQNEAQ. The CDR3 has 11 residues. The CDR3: CASSSLGDTHF. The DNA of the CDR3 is TGTGCCAGCAGCTCCCTGGGGGACACGCACTTC. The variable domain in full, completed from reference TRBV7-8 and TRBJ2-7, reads GAGVSQSPRYKVAKRGQDVALRCDPISGHVSLFWYQQALGQGPEFLTYFQNEAQLDKSGLPSDRFFAERPEGSVSTLKIQRTQQEDSAVYLCASSSLGDTHFGPGTRLTVT.

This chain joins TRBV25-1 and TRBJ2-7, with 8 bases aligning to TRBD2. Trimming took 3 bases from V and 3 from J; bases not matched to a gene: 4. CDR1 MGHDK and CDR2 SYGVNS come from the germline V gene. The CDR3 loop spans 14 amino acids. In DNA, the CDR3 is TGTGCCAGCAGTGAGGCGGGAGGACTCTACGAGCAGTACTTC. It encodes CASSEAGGLYEQYF.

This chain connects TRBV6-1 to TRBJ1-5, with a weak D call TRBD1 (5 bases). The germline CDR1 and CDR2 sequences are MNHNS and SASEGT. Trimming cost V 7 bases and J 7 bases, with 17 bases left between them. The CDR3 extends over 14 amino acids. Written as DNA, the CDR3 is TGTGCCAGCACAGGGTTACAGATGCCCCAGCCCCAGCATTTT. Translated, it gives CASTGLQMPQPQHF.

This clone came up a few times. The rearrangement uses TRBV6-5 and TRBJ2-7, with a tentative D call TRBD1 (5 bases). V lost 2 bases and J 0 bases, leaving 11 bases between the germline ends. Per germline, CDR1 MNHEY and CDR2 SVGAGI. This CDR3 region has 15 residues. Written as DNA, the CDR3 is TGTGCCAGCAGTTACGGACACCAAAGCTCCTACGAGCAGTACTTC. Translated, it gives CASSYGHQSSYEQYF.

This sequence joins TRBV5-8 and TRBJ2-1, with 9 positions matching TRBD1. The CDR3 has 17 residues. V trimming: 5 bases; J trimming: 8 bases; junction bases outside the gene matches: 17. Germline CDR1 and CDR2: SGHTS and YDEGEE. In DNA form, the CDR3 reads TGTGCCAGCAGTCCTAACAGGGGGCAGTCTTCCTTGCATGAGCAGTTCTTC. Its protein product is CASSPNRGQSSLHEQFF. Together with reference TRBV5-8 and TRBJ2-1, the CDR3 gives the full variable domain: EAGVTQSPTHLIKTRGQQATLRCSPISGHTSVYWYQQALGLGLQFLLWYDEGEERNRGNFPPRFSGRQFPNYSSELNVNALELEDSALYLCASSPNRGQSSLHEQFFGPGTRLTVL.

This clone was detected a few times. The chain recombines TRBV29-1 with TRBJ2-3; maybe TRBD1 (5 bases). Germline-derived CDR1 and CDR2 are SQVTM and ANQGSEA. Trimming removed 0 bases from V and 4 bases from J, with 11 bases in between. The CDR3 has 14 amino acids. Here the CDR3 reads CSVEEQGPSDTQYF. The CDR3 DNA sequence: TGCAGCGTTGAAGAGCAGGGTCCTTCAGATACGCAGTATTTT.

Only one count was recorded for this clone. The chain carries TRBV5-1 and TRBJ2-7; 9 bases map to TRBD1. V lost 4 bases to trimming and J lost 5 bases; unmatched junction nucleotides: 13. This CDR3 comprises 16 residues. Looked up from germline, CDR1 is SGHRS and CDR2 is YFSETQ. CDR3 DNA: TGCGCCAGCAGCAAACTCCGGACAGGGGTTAGCGACGAGCAGTACTTC. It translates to CASSKLRTGVSDEQYF.